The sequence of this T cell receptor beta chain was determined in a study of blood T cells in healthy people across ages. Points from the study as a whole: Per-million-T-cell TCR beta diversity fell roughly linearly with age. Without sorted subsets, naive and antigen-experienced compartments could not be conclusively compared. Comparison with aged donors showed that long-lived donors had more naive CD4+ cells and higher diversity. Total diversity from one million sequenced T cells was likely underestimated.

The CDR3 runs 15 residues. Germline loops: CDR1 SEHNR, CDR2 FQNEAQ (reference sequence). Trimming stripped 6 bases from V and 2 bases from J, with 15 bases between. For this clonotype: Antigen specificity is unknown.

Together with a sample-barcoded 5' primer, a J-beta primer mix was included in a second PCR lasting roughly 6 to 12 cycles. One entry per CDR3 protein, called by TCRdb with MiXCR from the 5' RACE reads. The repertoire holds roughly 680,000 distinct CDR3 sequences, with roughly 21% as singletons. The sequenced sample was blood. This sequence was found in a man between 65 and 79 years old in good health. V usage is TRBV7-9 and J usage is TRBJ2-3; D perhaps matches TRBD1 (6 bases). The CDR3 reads CASSRTGTLTDTQYF. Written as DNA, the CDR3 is TGTGCCAGCAGTCGTACAGGGACCCTCACAGATACGCAGTATTTT.